What follows describes a single T cell receptor beta chain. The antigen is not known. The sample comes from a study of beta chain features in type 1 diabetes. Findings of the study overall: People with Type 1 diabetes carried modestly yet significantly shorter TCRB CDR3s in all four CD4+ subsets.

This CDR3 is built from 12 residues. Trimming removed 0 bases from V and 0 bases from J, with 0 bases in between. Germline values: CDR1 MNHEY, CDR2 SMNVEV (reference sequence). In total, each donor contributed a single heparinised blood draw that averaged about 120 mL. The isolated RNA, all of it, was reverse transcribed, so expressed TCRB transcripts were what got sequenced. Using immunoSEQ multiplex PCR, the repertoire was profiled, and TCRdb retains in-frame clones only, with some absent. The data show nearly 250,000 clones, roughly two thirds seen once. This clonotype was obtained from a young man in good health. The sequencing input was naive CD4+ T cells from blood. The chain links TRBV27 to TRBJ2-7; D unresolved. CDR3: CASSLSSYEQYF. Written as DNA, the CDR3 is TGTGCCAGCAGTTTATCCTCCTACGAGCAGTACTTC.